A selection of T cell receptor beta chains follows, all from one sample in a study of T cell repertoires in aging, cancer and after chemotherapy. In TCRdb, the multiplex PCR reads were re-called with MiXCR into one record per CDR3 protein. This table has under 2,000 distinct CDR3 sequences, roughly 31% appearing once. Sample: blood. The receptors were gathered from a human donor with a solid tumor. Each CDR3 is given with its conserved first and last residue. A D gene is named only where the DNA matches it firmly.

D gene	V gene	CDR3 protein
NA	TRBV11-1	CASEGVDYGYTF
TRBD2	TRBV20-1	CSALGTSGTDTQYF
TRBD1	TRBV4-1	CASSQGSRGSYNEQFF
TRBD1	TRBV5-1	CASSFGDSFNGELFF
NA	TRBV19	CASSTAGYGYTF
NA	TRBV12-3/TRBV12-4	CASSFWRDSEQFF
TRBD1	TRBV6-1	CASTGTGYGYTF
NA	TRBV5-5	CASSPDPVSYNEQFF
NA	TRBV7-3	CASSSITGSGYTF
NA	TRBV11-2	CASSWGETQYF
NA	TRBV29-1	CRFPGNTGELFF
NA	TRBV20-1	CSARDPGSKDGYTF
NA	TRBV20-1	CSASLNDGGHEQFF
TRBD1	TRBV6-5	CASSRGTGFTIQETQYF
TRBD2	TRBV20-1	CSARALAGYNEQFF
NA	TRBV10-1	CASSPRNGRTEAFF
NA	TRBV5-4	CASSSDPNYGYTF
NA	TRBV11-2	CASSTYNEQFF
NA	TRBV7-9	CASNQDTIYF
NA	TRBV5-6	CASSLDINEQYF
TRBD1	TRBV27	CASSFGQGGTSGANVLTF
TRBD1	TRBV7-9	CASSSAGTGVTDSNQPQHF
NA	TRBV28	CASSFYRTSNQPQHF
NA	TRBV7-9	CASSLPLYRDGNTIYF
NA	TRBV6-1	CASSFRGNDNEQFF
NA	TRBV19	CASSADRYQPQHF
NA	TRBV6-1	CASPSEKYEQYF
TRBD1	TRBV6-1	CASSRQGSGNTIYF
NA	TRBV12-3/TRBV12-4	CASSVQETQYF
NA	TRBV25-1	CASSECLREGSYEQYF
NA	TRBV20-1	CSVGLYYEQYF
NA	TRBV15	CATSANSYNEQFF
TRBD2	TRBV7-9	CASSLKLAGGPSGANVLTF
NA	TRBV6-1	CACRTKNTEAFF
NA	TRBV10-3	CAISAAGGLNQPQHF
NA	TRBV7-3	CASSLSPSPSAEAFF